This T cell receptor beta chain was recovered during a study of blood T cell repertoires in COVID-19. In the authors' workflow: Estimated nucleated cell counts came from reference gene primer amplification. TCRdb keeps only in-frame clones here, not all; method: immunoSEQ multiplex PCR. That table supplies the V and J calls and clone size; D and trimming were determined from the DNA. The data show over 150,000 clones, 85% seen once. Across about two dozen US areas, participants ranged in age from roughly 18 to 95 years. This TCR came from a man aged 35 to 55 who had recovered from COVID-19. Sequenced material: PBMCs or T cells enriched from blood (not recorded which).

The CDR3 spells CSADGLEETQYF. CDR3 bases: TGCAGCGCCGACGGACTAGAAGAGACCCAGTACTTC. V is TRBV29-1 and J is TRBJ2-5, with 7 positions matching TRBD2. V lost 7 bases to trimming and J lost 3 bases; unmatched junction nucleotides: 5. This CDR3 has 12 residues. Germline CDR1 reads SQVTM; CDR2 reads ANQGSEA.